Sequencing of this T cell receptor (beta chain) was carried out in a study of shared clonotypes between healthy human individuals. Study-level background: For every donor, three CD4 naive, three CD4 memory, two CD8 naive and one CD8 memory plates were used. Study-wide points: The diversity represented, both genetic and in exposure history, was limited by few donors.

Remarks on this clone: The antigen is not known.

This CDR3 comprises 17 residues. Germline lookup yields CDR1 SNHLY and CDR2 FYNNEI. V lost 4 bases and J 5 bases, leaving 20 bases between the germline ends. Positive CCR7 selection of CD45RO-negative cells yielded the naive CD8 cells, and terminally differentiated effector memory CD45RA+ cells were excluded. Some clones are missing from TCRdb's copy, which holds only in-frame ones; the method was immunoSEQ multiplex PCR. The sample lists roughly 2.1 million clones, 85% to 95% occurring once. This receptor was identified in a man aged 18 to 30 in good health. Some clones in this sample may be carry-over from other donors' samples. Input material: naive CD8+ T cells from PBMCs. This chain links TRBV2 with TRBJ1-4; D uncertain. The CDR3 DNA is TGTGCCAGCAGTGTTATGGTTCGGACCATGGGGAATGAAAAACTGTTTTTT. It encodes CASSVMVRTMGNEKLFF.